This T cell receptor beta chain was captured by sequencing in a study of blood T cell repertoires in COVID-19. This table comes from immunoSEQ multiplex PCR, and its TCRdb copy is limited to in-frame clones, with some not included. The sample holds 100,000 or so clones, almost 85% seen once. Germline CDR1 SGHAT, CDR2 FQNNGV. There are 15 residues in the CDR3. V lost 3 bases to trimming and J lost 5 bases, with 15 bases between them. The source is a man aged 50-59 years with active or convalescent COVID-19. Sequencing used peripheral blood. The V call is TRBV11-2, the J call TRBJ2-3, with D possibly matching TRBD2 (6 bases). CDR3 DNA: TGTGCCAGCAGCTTGTGGGACTCCGGGGGAGATACGCAGTATTTT. Its translation is CASSLWDSGGDTQYF.